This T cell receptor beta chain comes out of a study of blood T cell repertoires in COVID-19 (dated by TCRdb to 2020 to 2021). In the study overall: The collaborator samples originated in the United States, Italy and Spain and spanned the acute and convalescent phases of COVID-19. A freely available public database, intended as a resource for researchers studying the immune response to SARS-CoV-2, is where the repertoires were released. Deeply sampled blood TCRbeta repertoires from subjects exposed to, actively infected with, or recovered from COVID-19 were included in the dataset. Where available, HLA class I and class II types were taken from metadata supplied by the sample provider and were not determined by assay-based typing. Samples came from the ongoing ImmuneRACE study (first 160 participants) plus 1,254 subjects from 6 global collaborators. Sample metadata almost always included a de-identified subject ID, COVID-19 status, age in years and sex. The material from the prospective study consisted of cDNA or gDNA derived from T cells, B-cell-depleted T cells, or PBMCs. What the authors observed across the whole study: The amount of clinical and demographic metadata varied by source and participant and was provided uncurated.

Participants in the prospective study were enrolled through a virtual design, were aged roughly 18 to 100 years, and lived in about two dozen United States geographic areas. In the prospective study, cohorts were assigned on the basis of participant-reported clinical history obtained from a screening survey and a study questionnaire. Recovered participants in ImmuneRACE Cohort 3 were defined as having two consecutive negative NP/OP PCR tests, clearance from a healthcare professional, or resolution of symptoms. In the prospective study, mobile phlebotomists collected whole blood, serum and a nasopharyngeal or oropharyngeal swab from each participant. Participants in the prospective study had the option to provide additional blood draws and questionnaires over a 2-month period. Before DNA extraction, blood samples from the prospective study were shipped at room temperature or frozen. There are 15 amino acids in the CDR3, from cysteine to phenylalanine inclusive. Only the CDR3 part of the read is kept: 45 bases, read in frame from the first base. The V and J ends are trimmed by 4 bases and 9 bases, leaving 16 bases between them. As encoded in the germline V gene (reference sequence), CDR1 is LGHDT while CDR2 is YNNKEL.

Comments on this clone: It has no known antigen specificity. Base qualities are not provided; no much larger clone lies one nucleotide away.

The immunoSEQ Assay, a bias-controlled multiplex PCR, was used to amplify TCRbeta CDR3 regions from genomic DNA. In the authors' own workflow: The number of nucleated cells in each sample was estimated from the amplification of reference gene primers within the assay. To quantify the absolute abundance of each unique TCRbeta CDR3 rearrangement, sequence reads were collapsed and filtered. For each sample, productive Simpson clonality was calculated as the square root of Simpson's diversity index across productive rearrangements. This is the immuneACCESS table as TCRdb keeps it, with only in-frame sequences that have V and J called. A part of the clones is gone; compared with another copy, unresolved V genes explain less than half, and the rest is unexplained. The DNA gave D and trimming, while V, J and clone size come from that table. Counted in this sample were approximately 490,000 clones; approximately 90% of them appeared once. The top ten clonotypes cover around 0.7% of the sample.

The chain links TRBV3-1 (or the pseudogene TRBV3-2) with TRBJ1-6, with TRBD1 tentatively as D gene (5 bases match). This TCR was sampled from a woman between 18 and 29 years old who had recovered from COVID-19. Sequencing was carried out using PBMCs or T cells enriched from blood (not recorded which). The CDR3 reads CASSLGQMGRSPLHF. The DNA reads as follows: TGTGCCAGCAGCCTGGGGCAGATGGGTCGTTCACCCCTCCACTTT.